Listed below are T cell receptor beta chains from one sample, sequenced in a study of CD4 T cells in relation to SARS-CoV-2 and coronaviruses. TCRdb keeps only in-frame clones here, not all; method: immunoSEQ multiplex PCR. The data hold approximately 50,000 clones, with about 91% observed a single time. Material for sequencing was naive CD4+ T cells from PBMCs. The receptors come from an adult with COVID-19. CDR3s include the opening cysteine and the closing phenylalanine or tryptophan. A D gene is named only where the DNA matches it firmly. Expanded clones are given a class, and other clones once, few, many or no size at all.

j_gene: TRBJ2-6; abundance: .; d_gene: .; v_gene: TRBV6-5; CDR3aa: CASSLSLWGANVLTF; CDR3nt: TGTGCCAGCAGTTTATCTCTGTGGGGGGCCAACGTCCTGACTTTC
j_gene: TRBJ1-2; abundance: .; d_gene: .; v_gene: TRBV28; CDR3aa: CASSLTVYGYTF; CDR3nt: TGTGCCAGCAGCCTCACGGTATATGGCTACACCTTC
j_gene: TRBJ2-2; abundance: .; d_gene: .; v_gene: TRBV18; CDR3aa: CASSPPPGRERTGELFF; CDR3nt: TGTGCCAGCTCACCTCCCCCAGGCCGCGAGAGAACCGGGGAGCTGTTTTTT
j_gene: TRBJ1-1; abundance: .; d_gene: .; v_gene: TRBV11-2; CDR3aa: CASSLRTEAFF; CDR3nt: TGTGCCAGCAGCTTAAGGACTGAAGCTTTCTTT
j_gene: TRBJ2-2; abundance: .; d_gene: .; v_gene: TRBV27; CDR3aa: CASKNQGGTGELFF; CDR3nt: TGTGCCAGCAAAAATCAAGGGGGGACCGGGGAGCTGTTTTTT
j_gene: TRBJ2-1; abundance: .; d_gene: TRBD2; v_gene: TRBV24-1; CDR3aa: CATSDFRAGNSYNEQFF; CDR3nt: TGTGCCACCAGTGATTTTCGAGCGGGGAACTCCTACAATGAGCAGTTCTTC
j_gene: TRBJ2-7; abundance: .; d_gene: .; v_gene: TRBV29-1; CDR3aa: CSVEASAYEQYF; CDR3nt: TGCAGCGTTGAAGCCTCTGCCTACGAGCAGTACTTC
j_gene: TRBJ1-1; abundance: .; d_gene: .; v_gene: TRBV29-1; CDR3aa: CSVEGAGRTEAFF; CDR3nt: TGCAGCGTTGAAGGGGCGGGTAGGACTGAAGCTTTCTTT
j_gene: TRBJ2-1; abundance: .; d_gene: TRBD2; v_gene: TRBV4-3; CDR3aa: CASSPKAARGGSSYNEQFF; CDR3nt: TGCGCCAGCAGCCCGAAAGCTGCACGGGGGGGGAGCTCCTACAATGAGCAGTTCTTC
j_gene: TRBJ1-1; abundance: .; d_gene: TRBD1; v_gene: TRBV7-3; CDR3aa: CASSYGQGQAFF; CDR3nt: TGTGCCAGCAGCTACGGACAGGGGCAAGCTTTCTTT
j_gene: TRBJ2-5; abundance: .; d_gene: .; v_gene: TRBV5-6; CDR3aa: CASSGGQHQETQYF; CDR3nt: TGTGCCAGCAGCGGCGGACAGCACCAAGAGACCCAGTACTTC
j_gene: TRBJ1-2; abundance: once; d_gene: .; v_gene: TRBV4-2; CDR3aa: CASSQDRAEYTF; CDR3nt: TGTGCCAGCAGCCAAGATCGGGCAGAATACACCTTC
j_gene: TRBJ2-1; abundance: .; d_gene: .; v_gene: TRBV24-1; CDR3aa: CATSDVRHRGNEQFF; CDR3nt: TGTGCCACCAGTGATGTCCGGCACCGAGGCAATGAGCAGTTCTTC
j_gene: TRBJ2-7; abundance: once; d_gene: TRBD2; v_gene: TRBV5-4; CDR3aa: CASSELTSGTLAEQYF; CDR3nt: TGTGCCAGCAGTGAACTGACTAGCGGAACCCTAGCGGAGCAGTACTTC
j_gene: TRBJ1-5; abundance: .; d_gene: .; v_gene: TRBV2; CDR3aa: CASRDVSNQPQHF; CDR3nt: TGTGCCAGCCGGGACGTTAGCAATCAGCCCCAGCATTTT
j_gene: TRBJ1-1; abundance: .; d_gene: .; v_gene: TRBV3-1/TRBV3-2; CDR3aa: CASSQAGQNTEAFF; CDR3nt: TGTGCCAGCAGCCAAGCGGGACAGAACACTGAAGCTTTCTTT
j_gene: TRBJ2-5; abundance: .; d_gene: .; v_gene: TRBV4-2; CDR3aa: CASSPRERDAQETQYF; CDR3nt: TGTGCCAGCAGCCCGCGCGAACGGGACGCTCAAGAGACCCAGTACTTC
j_gene: TRBJ2-5; abundance: .; d_gene: .; v_gene: TRBV10-3; CDR3aa: CAIKGQGEETQYF; CDR3nt: TGTGCCATCAAGGGGCAGGGCGAGGAGACCCAGTACTTC
j_gene: TRBJ2-7; abundance: .; d_gene: TRBD2; v_gene: TRBV2; CDR3aa: CASQRKLATGGQYF; CDR3nt: TGTGCCAGCCAGCGTAAACTAGCAACGGGGGGGCAGTACTTC
j_gene: TRBJ2-1; abundance: once; d_gene: TRBD2; v_gene: TRBV7-9; CDR3aa: CASSLSPELAGGGNEQFF; CDR3nt: TGTGCCAGCAGCTTATCCCCAGAGCTAGCGGGAGGAGGTAATGAGCAGTTCTTC
j_gene: TRBJ1-5; abundance: .; d_gene: .; v_gene: TRBV30; CDR3aa: CAWSPWTVDQPQHF; CDR3nt: TGTGCCTGGAGTCCCTGGACAGTAGATCAGCCCCAGCATTTT
j_gene: TRBJ1-2; abundance: .; d_gene: TRBD1; v_gene: TRBV7-2; CDR3aa: CASSLGTAVGGYTF; CDR3nt: TGTGCCAGCAGCTTGGGGACAGCGGTCGGAGGCTACACCTTC
j_gene: TRBJ2-7; abundance: .; d_gene: TRBD2; v_gene: TRBV18; CDR3aa: CASSPSGLVDNEQYF; CDR3nt: TGTGCCAGCTCACCCTCGGGACTAGTTGACAACGAGCAGTACTTC
j_gene: TRBJ2-3; abundance: .; d_gene: TRBD1; v_gene: TRBV18; CDR3aa: CASSRDRVTDTQYF; CDR3nt: TGTGCCAGCTCACGGGACAGGGTCACAGATACGCAGTATTTT
j_gene: TRBJ2-1; abundance: .; d_gene: TRBD2; v_gene: TRBV3-1/TRBV3-2; CDR3aa: CASRGGLAGTWNEQFF; CDR3nt: TGTGCCAGCAGGGGGGGACTAGCGGGGACATGGAATGAGCAGTTCTTC
j_gene: TRBJ2-7; abundance: .; d_gene: .; v_gene: TRBV4-1; CDR3aa: CASSQDRGVPYEQYF; CDR3nt: TGCGCCAGCAGCCAAGATAGGGGCGTCCCTTACGAGCAGTACTTC